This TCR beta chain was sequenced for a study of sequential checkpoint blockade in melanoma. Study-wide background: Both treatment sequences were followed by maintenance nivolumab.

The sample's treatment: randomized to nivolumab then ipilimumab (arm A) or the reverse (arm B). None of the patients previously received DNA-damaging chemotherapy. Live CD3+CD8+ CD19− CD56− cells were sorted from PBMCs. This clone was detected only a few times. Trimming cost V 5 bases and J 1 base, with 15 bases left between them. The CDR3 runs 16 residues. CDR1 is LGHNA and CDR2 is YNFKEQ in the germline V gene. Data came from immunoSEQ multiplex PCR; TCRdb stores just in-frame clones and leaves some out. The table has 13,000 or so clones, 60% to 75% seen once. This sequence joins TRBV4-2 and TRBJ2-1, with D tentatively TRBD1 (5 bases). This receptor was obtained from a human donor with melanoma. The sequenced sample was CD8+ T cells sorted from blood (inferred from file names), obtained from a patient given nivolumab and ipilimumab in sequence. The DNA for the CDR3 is TGTGCCAGCAGCTTGTCCCTTCGACAGTCCTACAATGAGCAGTTCTTC. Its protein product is CASSLSLRQSYNEQFF.